This T cell receptor beta chain was identified during a study of CD4 T cell repertoires in COVID-19. Study background: After around ten days of IL-2 expansion, CFSE-low cells were relabeled and restimulated with other coronavirus spikes. Study outcomes and limitations: Several top expanded SARS-CoV-2-reactive clonotypes were shared by two or three memory subsets.

No culture step preceded sequencing of the ex vivo isolated memory T cells. Germline CDR1 and CDR2: ENHRY and SYGVKD. Trimming took off 2 bases at V and 3 bases at J, with 7 bases between the two ends. The CDR3 covers 14 residues. The assay was immunoSEQ multiplex PCR, and TCRdb's table has in-frame clones only and misses some. The table lists approximately 75,000 clones, around 82% of them singletons, with over 0.45% in the top ten. With regard to this clone: Its antigen is still unknown.

Sequenced here: CD4+ T cells from peripheral blood, sampled after recovery from COVID-19. V usage is TRBV10-3 and J usage is TRBJ1-4, with D uncertain. This TCR was sampled from a human donor who had COVID-19. CDR3 DNA: TGTGCCATCAGTGAGAGGATGGCTAATGAAAAACTGTTTTTT. Translated, it gives CAISERMANEKLFF.